A single sample is the source of the 4 T cell receptor beta chains below, sequenced in a study of post-analysis software for immune sequencing data. Study findings and constraints: Five TRBV segments occurring more often in patients than controls included TRBV5-6, TRBV5-1 and TRBV20-1.

Included in the TCR beta cDNA libraries were unique molecular identifiers. TCRdb ran MiXCR on the PCR reads and lists one entry per CDR3 protein. The repertoire holds hundreds of thousands of distinct CDR3 sequences, with about 32% as singletons. For these receptors, no antigen is known. Sequenced input: blood. These receptors all stem from a girl aged 5-17 years with multiple sclerosis.

The gene calls are TRBV14 and TRBJ2-7; D not resolved. This CDR3 comprises 13 residues. CDR1 SGHDN and CDR2 FVKESK come from the germline V gene. The V gene lost 1 base and the J gene lost 8 bases, with 12 bases spanning the gap. CDR3 coding DNA: TGTGCCAGCAGCCAAGTCAACAACCCGCAGCAGTACTTC. This gives the protein CASSQVNNPQQYF.

This clonotype was seen a few times. The V call is TRBV11-2, the J call TRBJ1-2; D not certain. The V end was cut by 0 bases, the J end by 4 bases, with 6 bases between. Germline V gene sequence: CDR1 SGHAT, CDR2 FQNNGV. The CDR3 covers 13 residues. The CDR3 protein is CASSLDPGYGYTF. For the CDR3, the DNA is TGTGCCAGCAGCTTAGATCCCGGCTATGGCTACACCTTC.

The chain joins TRBV5-1 to TRBJ2-4; 12 bases align to TRBD1. The J call is doubtful: the DNA matches TRBJ2-7 better. Germline CDR1 SGHRS, CDR2 YFSETQ. The CDR3 is 15 residues long. The CDR3 nucleotides read TGCGCCAGCAGCTCCGGGACAGGGGGCTGTTACGAGCAGTACTTC. It is translated as CASSSGTGGCYEQYF.

The J gene is TRBJ2-1, the V gene TRBV11-2, with 9 positions matching TRBD1. J lost 5 bases, V lost 6 bases, and 2 bases had no gene match. Germline V CDR1 and CDR2: SGHAT, FQNNGV. The CDR3 contains 13 residues. The CDR3: CASSTGGHNEQFF. The CDR3 DNA is TGTGCCAGCAGTACAGGGGGCCACAATGAGCAGTTCTTC.